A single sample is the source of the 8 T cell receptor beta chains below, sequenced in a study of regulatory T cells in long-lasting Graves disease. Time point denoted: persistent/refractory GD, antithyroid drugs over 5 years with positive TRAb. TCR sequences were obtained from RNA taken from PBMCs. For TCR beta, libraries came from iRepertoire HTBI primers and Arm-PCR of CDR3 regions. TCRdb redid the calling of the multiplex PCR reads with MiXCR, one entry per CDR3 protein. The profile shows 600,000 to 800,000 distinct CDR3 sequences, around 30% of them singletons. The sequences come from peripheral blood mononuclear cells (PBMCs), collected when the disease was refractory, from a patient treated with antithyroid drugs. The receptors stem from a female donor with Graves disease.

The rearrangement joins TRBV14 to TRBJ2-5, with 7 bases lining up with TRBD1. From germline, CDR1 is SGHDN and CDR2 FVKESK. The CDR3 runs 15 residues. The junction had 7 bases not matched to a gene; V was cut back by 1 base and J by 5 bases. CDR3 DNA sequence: TGTGCCAGCAGCCAAGTTTTAGGGGGCGGCGAGACCCAGTACTTC. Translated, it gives CASSQVLGGGETQYF. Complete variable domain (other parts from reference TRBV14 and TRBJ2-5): EAGVTQFPSHSVIEKGQTVTLRCDPISGHDNLYWYRRVMGKEIKFLLHFVKESKQDESGMPNNRFLAERTGGTYSTLKVQPAELEDSGVYFCASSQVLGGGETQYFGPGTRLLVL.

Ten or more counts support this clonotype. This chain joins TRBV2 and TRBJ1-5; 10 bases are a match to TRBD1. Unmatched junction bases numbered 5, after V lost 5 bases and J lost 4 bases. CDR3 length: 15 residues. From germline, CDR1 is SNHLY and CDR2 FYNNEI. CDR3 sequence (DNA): TGTGCCAGCAGTAACGACAGGGGGCAGAATCAGCCCCAGCATTTT. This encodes CASSNDRGQNQPQHF.

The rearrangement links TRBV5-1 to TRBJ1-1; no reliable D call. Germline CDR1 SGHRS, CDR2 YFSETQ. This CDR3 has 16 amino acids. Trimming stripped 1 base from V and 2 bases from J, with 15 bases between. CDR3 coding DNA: TGCGCCAGCAGCTTGATTGTGCAGGCGACTAACACTGAAGCTTTCTTT. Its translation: CASSLIVQATNTEAFF. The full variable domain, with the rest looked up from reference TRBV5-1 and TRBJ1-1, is KAGVTQTPRYLIKTRGQQVTLSCSPISGHRSVSWYQQTPGQGLQFLFEYFSETQRNKGNFPGRFSGRQFSNSRSEMNVSTLELGDSALYLCASSLIVQATNTEAFFGQGTRLTVV.

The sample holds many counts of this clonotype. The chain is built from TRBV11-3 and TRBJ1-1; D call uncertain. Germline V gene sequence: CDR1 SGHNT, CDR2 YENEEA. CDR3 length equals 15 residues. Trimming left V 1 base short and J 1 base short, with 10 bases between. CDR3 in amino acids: CASSLGGGGNTEAFF. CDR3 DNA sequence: TGTGCCAGCAGCTTAGGAGGAGGAGGGAACACTGAAGCTTTCTTT.

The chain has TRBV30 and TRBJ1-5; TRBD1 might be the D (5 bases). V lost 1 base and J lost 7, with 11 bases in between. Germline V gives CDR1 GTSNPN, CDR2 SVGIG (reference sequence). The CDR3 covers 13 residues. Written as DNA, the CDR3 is TGTGCCTGGAGTGGTTCAGGGCGACAGCCCCAGCATTTT. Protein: CAWSGSGRQPQHF.

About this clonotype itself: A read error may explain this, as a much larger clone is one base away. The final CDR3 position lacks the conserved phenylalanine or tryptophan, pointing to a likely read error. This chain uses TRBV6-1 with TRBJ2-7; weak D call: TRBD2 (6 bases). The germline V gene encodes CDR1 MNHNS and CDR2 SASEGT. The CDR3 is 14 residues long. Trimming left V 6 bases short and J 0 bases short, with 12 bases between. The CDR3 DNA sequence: TGTGCCAGCAGCCGGGACGGGAGCTCCTACGAGCAGTACTCC. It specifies CASSRDGSSYEQYS.

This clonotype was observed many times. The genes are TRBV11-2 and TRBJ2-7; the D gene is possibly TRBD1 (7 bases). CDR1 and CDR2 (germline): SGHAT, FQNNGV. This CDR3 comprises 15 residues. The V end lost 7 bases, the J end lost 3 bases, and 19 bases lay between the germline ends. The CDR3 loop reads CASTILAGQNYEQYF. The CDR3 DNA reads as TGTGCCAGCACTATCTTGGCGGGACAGAACTACGAGCAGTACTTC.

CDR3: CSASEASYGYTF. Here the CDR3 DNA reads TGCAGTGCTAGTGAAGCGAGCTATGGCTACACCTTC. The rearrangement links TRBV20-1 to TRBJ1-2, with no clear D. V was shortened by 3 bases and J by 4 bases, with 9 bases between the two germline ends. Per germline, CDR1 DFQATT and CDR2 SNEGSKA (reference sequence). CDR3 length: 12 amino acids.